This T cell receptor (beta chain) was identified in a study of T-cell reconstitution after alpha-beta-depleted transplantation in children. This clonotype has just a few counts. Its antigen is not identified. The CDR3 runs 14 residues. V gave up 3 bases and J gave up 2 bases, with 8 bases separating them. Per the germline V gene, CDR1 is MDHEN and CDR2 is SYDVKM. Construction of the TCRbeta library involved unique molecular identifiers. TCRdb redid the calling of the PCR reads with MiXCR, one entry per CDR3 protein. The table includes more than 200,000 distinct CDR3 sequences, about 25% detected once. Study results and limitations: Diversity of TCRbeta at day 60 was high in some patients, arising from surviving recipient T cells and thymic progenitors. Reportedly, only several hundred clones from non-depleted graft cells drove alpha-beta T-cell counts at about two months. Newly made T cells mostly supplied T-cell counts and diversity one year after transplant.

The receptor's source is a girl aged 2 to 9 with Fanconi anemia, due to receive a stem cell transplant. V and J are TRBV28 and TRBJ1-3, with D maybe TRBD1 (6 bases). The specimen was PBMCs, collected before TCRalphabeta/CD19-depleted stem cell transplant. The CDR3 sequence is CASSFRTAGNTIYF. In DNA, the CDR3 is TGTGCCAGCAGTTTTCGGACAGCTGGAAACACCATATATTTT.